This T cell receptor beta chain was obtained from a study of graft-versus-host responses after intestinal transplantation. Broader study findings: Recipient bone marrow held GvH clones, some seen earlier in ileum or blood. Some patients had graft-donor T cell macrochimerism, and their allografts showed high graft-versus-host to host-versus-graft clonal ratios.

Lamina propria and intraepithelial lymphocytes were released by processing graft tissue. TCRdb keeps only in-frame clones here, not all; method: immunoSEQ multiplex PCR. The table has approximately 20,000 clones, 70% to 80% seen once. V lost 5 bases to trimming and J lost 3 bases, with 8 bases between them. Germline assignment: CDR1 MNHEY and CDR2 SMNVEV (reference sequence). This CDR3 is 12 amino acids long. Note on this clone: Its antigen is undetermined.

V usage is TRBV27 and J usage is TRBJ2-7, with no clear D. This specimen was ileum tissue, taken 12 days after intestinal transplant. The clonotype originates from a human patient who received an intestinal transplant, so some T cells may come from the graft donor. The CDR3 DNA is TGTGCCAGCAGTCCCCCGAGCTACGAGCAGTACTTC. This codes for CASSPPSYEQYF.